This TCR beta chain was retrieved from a study of CD8+ T cells in alopecia areata. Points on this clone: Its antigen is not known.

Treatment meaning: oral pan-JAK inhibitor, 5-10 mg twice daily. Findings and limits, study-wide: Scalp specimens additionally yield sequences from normal skin's resident alphabeta T cells.

The sequencing template was cDNA reverse transcribed from extracted RNA. Data came from immunoSEQ multiplex PCR; TCRdb stores just in-frame clones and leaves some out. The table shows roughly 100,000 clones, with roughly three fifths occurring only once. Germline V gene sequence: CDR1 SGHVS, CDR2 FNYEAQ. Trimming shortened V by 5 bases and J by 5 bases, and 18 bases separated the two germline ends. This CDR3 is 15 amino acids long. This clonotype was obtained from a human donor with alopecia areata. The J gene is TRBJ1-2, the V gene TRBV7-6; D unresolved. The source was CD8+ T cells sorted from blood, collected at roughly week 55, from a patient treated with tofacitinib. The CDR3 DNA is TGTGCCAGCAGCCCAGTGAAGGGTGGAGGATATGGCTACACCTTC. Residues: CASSPVKGGGYGYTF.